The rows below give T cell receptor beta chains drawn from one sample of a study of blood T cell repertoires in COVID-19. Assay used: immunoSEQ multiplex PCR; TCRdb lists only in-frame clones, some missing. The sample records fewer than 350,000 clones, roughly 85% being singletons. The sequenced sample consisted of PBMCs or T cells enriched from blood (not recorded which). These receptors originate from a woman under 40 who had been exposed to COVID-19. CDR3s include the opening cysteine and the closing phenylalanine or tryptophan. Clone size is shown for a subset of rows, as once, few, many or a class of expanded clone.

v_call | clone_size | cdr3_aa
TRBV28 | NA | CASSGPQGFMNTEAFF
TRBV5-4 | NA | CASSQDRFSGNTIYF
TRBV10-3 | NA | CAISESTWRGVSGNTIYF
TRBV4-1 | NA | CASSPPGLAGVDEQFF
TRBV2 | few | CASIFFGGQNEQFF
TRBV7-2 | NA | CASSLALRGANEQFF
TRBV4-1 | NA | CASRGAPSPLHF
TRBV5-3 | NA | CARSLNRSDRYYGYTF
TRBV5-6 | NA | CASSLGSSVLDEQFF
TRBV15 | NA | CATSRDRSSTDTQYF
TRBV7-2 | NA | CASSLNQGNTEAFF
TRBV5-1 | NA | CASSRQGFDNEQFF
TRBV19 | many | CASSLRTDSLETQYF
TRBV5-1 | once | CASSFSSTSSYEQYF
TRBV5-4 | NA | CASSLALGDTEAFF
TRBV14 | NA | CASSQGGNTEAFF
TRBV21-1 | NA | CASSKAPLDRDTQYF
TRBV13 | few | CASSYTPGHMNTEAFF
TRBV28 | NA | CASLSGGTGYTF
TRBV15 | NA | CATSRTSGSLYEQYF
TRBV5-8 | NA | CASSLGTGVHYNSPLHF
TRBV18 | NA | CASFSLTTSGGRSYEQYF
TRBV6-5 | NA | CASRERLMNTEAFF
TRBV6-5 | NA | CASRAPGTDTQYF
TRBV5-4 | once | CASSFGGGFGSANTEAFF
TRBV10-3 | NA | CAIREPPGAANNYGYTF
TRBV5-1 | once | CASSSGQGYRNTEAFF
TRBV24-1 | NA | CATSDRDRSYEQYF
TRBV23-1 | NA | CASRTGFGPQHF
TRBV19 | NA | CASRRSGAWGEQFF
TRBV15 | NA | CATSEIRDNTGRDTEAFF
TRBV28 | NA | CASGLAGGAPEQFF
TRBV7-3 | NA | CASSLLASWGDTQYF
TRBV7-6 | NA | CASSLGTGGSYEQYF
TRBV5-6 | NA | CASSLVQGKMSNQPQHF
TRBV25-1 | NA | CASSAVYNEQFF
TRBV6-2/TRBV6-3 | NA | CASSSDDRPTYGYTF
TRBV2 | once | CASSVLTSGAYNEQFF
TRBV28 | NA | CASSSPDRGREQFF
TRBV6-2/TRBV6-3 | NA | CASSGTVREQYF
TRBV9 | NA | CASSIGQGTYNEQFF